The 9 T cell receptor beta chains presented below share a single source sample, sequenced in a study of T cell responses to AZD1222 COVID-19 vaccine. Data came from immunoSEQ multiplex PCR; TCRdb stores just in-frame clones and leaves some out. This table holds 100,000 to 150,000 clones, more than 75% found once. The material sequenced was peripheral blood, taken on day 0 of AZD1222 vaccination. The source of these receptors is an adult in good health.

The CDR3 DNA follows: TGCGCCAGCAGCTTGTCAGAGTACACCGGGGAGCTGTTTTTT. It specifies CASSLSEYTGELFF. The chain joins TRBV5-1 to TRBJ2-2; D unclear. V was shortened by 1 base and J by 3 bases, with 7 bases between the two germline ends. The CDR3 runs 14 residues. Germline CDR1 is SGHRS and CDR2 is YFSETQ. The full variable domain, rest sourced from reference TRBV5-1 and TRBJ2-2, is KAGVTQTPRYLIKTRGQQVTLSCSPISGHRSVSWYQQTPGQGLQFLFEYFSETQRNKGNFPGRFSGRQFSNSRSEMNVSTLELGDSALYLCASSLSEYTGELFFGEGSRLTVL.

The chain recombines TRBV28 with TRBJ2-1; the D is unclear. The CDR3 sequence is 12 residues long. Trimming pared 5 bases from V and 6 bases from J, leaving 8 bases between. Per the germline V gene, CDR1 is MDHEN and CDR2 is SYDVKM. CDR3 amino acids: CASSATPNEQFF. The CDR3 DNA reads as TGTGCCAGCAGTGCTACCCCCAATGAGCAGTTCTTC.

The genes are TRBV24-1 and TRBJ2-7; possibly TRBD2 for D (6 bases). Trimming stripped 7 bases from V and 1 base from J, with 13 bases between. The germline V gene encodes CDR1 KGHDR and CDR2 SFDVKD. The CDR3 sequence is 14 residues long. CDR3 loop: CATSPRGTSYEQYF. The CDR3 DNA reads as TGTGCCACCAGCCCCCGTGGGACTTCCTACGAGCAGTACTTC.

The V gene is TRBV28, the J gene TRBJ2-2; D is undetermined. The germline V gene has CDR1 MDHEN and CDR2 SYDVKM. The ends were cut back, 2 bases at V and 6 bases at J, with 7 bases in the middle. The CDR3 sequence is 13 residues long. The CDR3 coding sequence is TGTGCCAGCAGTTTAGTCGACGCCGGGGAGCTGTTTTTT. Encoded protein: CASSLVDAGELFF.

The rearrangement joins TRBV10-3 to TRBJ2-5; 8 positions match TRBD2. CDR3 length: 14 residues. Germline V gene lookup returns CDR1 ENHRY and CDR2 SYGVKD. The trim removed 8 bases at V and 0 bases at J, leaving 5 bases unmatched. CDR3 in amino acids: CAIGGSGNQETQYF. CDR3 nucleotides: TGTGCCATCGGAGGTAGCGGGAACCAAGAGACCCAGTACTTC.

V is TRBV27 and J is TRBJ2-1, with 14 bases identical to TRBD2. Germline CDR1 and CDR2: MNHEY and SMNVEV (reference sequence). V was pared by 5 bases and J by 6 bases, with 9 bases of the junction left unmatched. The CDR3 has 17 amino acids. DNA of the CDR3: TGTGCCAGCAGTCCCCGACTAGCGGGAGGGTCTGGCAATGAGCAGTTCTTC. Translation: CASSPRLAGGSGNEQFF.

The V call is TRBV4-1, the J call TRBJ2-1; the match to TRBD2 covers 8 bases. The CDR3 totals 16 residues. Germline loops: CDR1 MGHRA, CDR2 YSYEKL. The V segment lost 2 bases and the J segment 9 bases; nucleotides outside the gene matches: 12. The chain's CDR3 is CASSQIGTSLGIEQFF. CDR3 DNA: TGCGCCAGCAGCCAAATCGGGACTAGTCTCGGAATTGAGCAGTTCTTC.

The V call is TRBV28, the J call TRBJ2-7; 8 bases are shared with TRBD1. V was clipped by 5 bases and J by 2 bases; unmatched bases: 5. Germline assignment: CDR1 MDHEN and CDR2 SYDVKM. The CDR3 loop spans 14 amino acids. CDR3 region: CASSQRDRPYEQYF. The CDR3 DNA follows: TGTGCCAGCAGTCAGAGGGACAGGCCCTACGAGCAGTACTTC.

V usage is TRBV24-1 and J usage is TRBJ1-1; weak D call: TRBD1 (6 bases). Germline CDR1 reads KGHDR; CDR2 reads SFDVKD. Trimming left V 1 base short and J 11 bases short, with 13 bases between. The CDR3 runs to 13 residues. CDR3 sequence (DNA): TGTGCCACCAGTGATTTACCCCAGGGGACGGCTTTCTTT. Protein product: CATSDLPQGTAFF.